Detailed here is one T cell receptor beta chain. What it recognizes is unknown. These data come from a study of T cell responses to AZD1222 COVID-19 vaccine. Study information: Second doses were pooled across both intervals (about 4 or about 12 weeks). Whole-study findings and limits: The study found Spike-specific TCR breadth and depth rose after two AZD1222 doses. Repertoires were sampled only after the peak T cell response. Clonal diversity was possibly underestimated, and white British individuals and females predominated among donors.

CDR3 length: 14 amino acids. V was shortened by 4 bases and J by 0 bases, with 10 bases between the two germline ends. The V gene's germline CDR1 is WSHSY and CDR2 SAAADI. Profiled with immunoSEQ multiplex PCR; TCRdb holds only in-frame clones, not every one. The profile shows 95,000 to 150,000 clones, more than 70% of them singletons. This clonotype was sampled from an adult in good health. The sample here was peripheral blood, taken on day 0 of AZD1222 vaccination. The chain couples TRBV10-2 to TRBJ2-7, with D possibly called TRBD1 or TRBD2 (5 bases each). The CDR3: CASSGLGTSYEQYF. CDR3 bases: TGCGCCAGCAGTGGTTTAGGGACCTCCTACGAGCAGTACTTC.